The TCR beta chain described here comes from a study of chemoradiotherapy in HPV16-positive cancers. The CDR3 is made up of 13 amino acids. With 5 bases removed from V and 6 bases from J, the gap between germline ends came to 11 bases. Germline V gene data show CDR1 as SEHNR and CDR2 as FQNEAQ (reference sequence). The table came from immunoSEQ multiplex PCR; TCRdb's copy has only in-frame clones and leaves some out. Here the sample spans roughly 23,000 clones, about 90% being singletons. The chain links TRBV7-9 to TRBJ2-1; a possible D gene is TRBD1 (6 bases). The material was blood, obtained from a patient who underwent chemoradiotherapy. This TCR derives from a human donor with HPV-associated anogenital cancer. The CDR3 DNA reads as TGTGCCAGCAGCGCAAGACAGGTCAATGAGCAGTTCTTC. Protein: CASSARQVNEQFF.